The 27 T cell receptor beta chains presented below share a single source sample, sequenced in a study of T-cell reconstitution after alpha-beta-depleted transplantation in children. TCRbeta library construction was performed incorporating unique molecular identifiers. TCRdb independently ran MiXCR on the PCR reads; one entry per CDR3 protein. The data contain approximately 1,000,000 distinct CDR3 sequences, 25% to 35% of them singletons. The specimen comprised PBMCs, mostly from graft donor cells, sampled 360 days after TCRalphabeta/CD19-depleted stem cell transplant. Receptors originate from a boy under two years old who had a stem cell transplant for SCID, so the T cells may come from the graft donor.

The chain combines TRBV7-2 with TRBJ1-3; D unresolved. Per germline, CDR1 SGHTA and CDR2 FQGNSA. This CDR3 is 14 amino acids long. The ends were cut back, 1 base at V and 2 bases at J, with 6 bases in the middle. CDR3 DNA: TGTGCCAGCAGCTTAGAAACAACTGGAAACACCATATATTTT. Translating gives CASSLETTGNTIYF.

CDR3 nucleotides: TGTGCCAGCCGCCTCCTCGGGGGGGGGCAACAAGAGACCCAGTACTTC. As protein: CASRLLGGGQQETQYF. This chain connects TRBV12-3 or TRBV12-4 to TRBJ2-5, with 8 bases matching TRBD2. Trimming cost V 8 bases and J 2 bases; bases outside gene matches: 13. The CDR3 has 16 amino acids.

In nucleotides, the CDR3 is TGTGCCAGCAGCGGCGGGGGACTAGCGGGGGGCACAGATACGCAGTATTTT. Amino acid sequence: CASSGGGLAGGTDTQYF. V is TRBV5-5 and J is TRBJ2-3, with TRBD2 matching 14 bases. This CDR3 has 17 residues. In germline, CDR1 is SGHKS, CDR2 YYEKEE (reference sequence). V shed 4 bases and J 1 base; nucleotides not matched to a gene: 5.

This clonotype was counted between two and nine times. The rearrangement links TRBV10-3 to TRBJ2-1, with 8 bases identical to TRBD2. The germline CDR1 and CDR2 sequences are ENHRY and SYGVKD. The CDR3 has 12 residues. The junction had 4 bases not matched to a gene; V was cut back by 6 bases and J by 9 bases. The DNA of the CDR3 is TGTGCCATCAGATTTACTAGCGGTGAGCAGTTCTTC. As protein: CAIRFTSGEQFF.

Here the CDR3 DNA reads TGCGCCAGCAGCCCTGACGGGGGAACGACTTTCTTT. Amino acid sequence: CASSPDGGTTFF. The chain recombines TRBV5-1 with TRBJ1-1; perhaps TRBD1 as D (5 bases). The CDR3 spans 12 residues. Looked up from germline, CDR1 is SGHRS and CDR2 is YFSETQ. Trimming cost V 4 bases and J 12 bases, with 16 bases left between them.

The chain uses TRBV4-2 and TRBJ2-1; tentatively, D is TRBD1 or TRBD2 (6 bases each). This CDR3 region has 18 residues. CDR1 is LGHNA, CDR2 YNFKEQ, per germline. V lost 0 bases to trimming and J lost 1 base, with 16 bases between them. The CDR3 region has the DNA TGTGCCAGCAGCCAAGAACGAGGGGGGAAGTTGTCCTACAATGAGCAGTTCTTC. Its translation: CASSQERGGKLSYNEQFF.

V and J are TRBV4-2 and TRBJ2-4; 10 bases agree with TRBD2. Looked up from germline, CDR1 is LGHNA and CDR2 is YNFKEQ. After removal of 0 bases from V and 6 bases from J, the junction contained 14 bases not matched to a gene. The CDR3 runs to 19 residues. The CDR3 loop is CASSQETSGGAKAGNIQYF. DNA of the CDR3: TGTGCCAGCAGCCAAGAGACGAGCGGGGGGGCGAAGGCTGGAAACATTCAGTACTTC.

A few counts support this clonotype. This chain connects TRBV12-3 or TRBV12-4 to TRBJ1-5; D ambiguous. Trimming pared 1 base from V and 4 bases from J, leaving 8 bases between. The CDR3 length is 14 residues. CDR3 sequence reads: CASSLVEKNQPQHF. The CDR3 bases are TGTGCCAGCAGTTTAGTTGAGAAAAATCAGCCCCAGCATTTT.

The chain employs TRBV28 and TRBJ2-3; 7 nucleotides align to TRBD1. Unmatched junction bases numbered 9, after V lost 5 bases and J lost 4 bases. The V gene's germline CDR1 is MDHEN and CDR2 SYDVKM. The CDR3 has 15 amino acids. CDR3 sequence reads: CASSPDRDGADTQYF. CDR3 sequence (DNA): TGTGCCAGCAGTCCTGACAGGGATGGTGCAGATACGCAGTATTTT.

V and J are TRBV6-2 or TRBV6-3 and TRBJ2-4; D gene unclear. Looked up from germline, CDR1 is MNHEY and CDR2 is SVGEGT. V lost 6 bases to trimming and J lost 7 bases, with 10 bases between them. This CDR3 spans 12 amino acids. The CDR3 region has the DNA TGTGCCAGCAGCCAATCTTTTAACATTCAGTACTTC. It encodes CASSQSFNIQYF.

V gene TRBV29-1 combines with J gene TRBJ1-5; TRBD1 aligns across 8 bases. Trimming took 6 bases from V and 4 from J; bases not matched to a gene: 17. In germline, CDR1 is SQVTM, CDR2 ANQGSEA. The CDR3 consists of 17 residues. The CDR3 loop reads CSVALPGGEWWNQPQHF. In DNA, the CDR3 is TGCAGCGTCGCCCTTCCAGGGGGCGAGTGGTGGAATCAGCCCCAGCATTTT.

This clonotype occurred a few times. The chain joins TRBV20-1 to TRBJ2-5, with 16 bases aligning to TRBD2. This CDR3 has 16 residues. J gave up 1 base and V 4 bases, and 3 bases lay outside the gene matches. Germline V gene data show CDR1 as DFQATT and CDR2 as SNEGSKA (reference sequence). The chain's CDR3 is CSATGLAGGPQETQYF. For the CDR3, the DNA is TGCAGTGCTACGGGACTAGCGGGGGGGCCCCAAGAGACCCAGTACTTC.

The rearrangement joins TRBV9 to TRBJ2-7; TRBD2 might be the D (5 bases). V was cut by 0 bases and J by 1 base, with 8 bases left in between. This CDR3 has 14 amino acids. CDR1 is SGDLS, CDR2 YYNGEE, per germline. CDR3 DNA sequence: TGTGCCAGCAGCGTAGATGGCGGGTCCTACGAGCAGTACTTC. As protein: CASSVDGGSYEQYF. The entire variable domain, with the rest obtained from reference TRBV9 and TRBJ2-7, is as follows: DSGVTQTPKHLITATGQRVTLRCSPRSGDLSVYWYQQSLDQGLQFLIQYYNGEERAKGNILERFSAQQFPDLHSELNLSSLELGDSALYFCASSVDGGSYEQYFGPGTRLTVT.

This rearrangement joins TRBV24-1 to TRBJ2-1, with D maybe TRBD2 (6 bases). With 6 bases removed from V and 0 bases from J, the gap between germline ends came to 11 bases. The CDR3 covers 15 residues. Germline V gene lookup returns CDR1 KGHDR and CDR2 SFDVKD. The CDR3 coding sequence is TGTGCCACCAGTCAGGCGGGGACCTCCTACAATGAGCAGTTCTTC. This translates into CATSQAGTSYNEQFF.

The chain employs TRBV3-1 and TRBJ2-3; D is ambiguous. V lost 7 bases and J lost 2, with 22 bases in between. The CDR3 is made up of 17 amino acids. Looked up from germline, CDR1 is LGHDT and CDR2 is YNNKEL (reference sequence). CDR3 in amino acids: CASTKEGLGWDTDTQYF. Written as DNA, the CDR3 is TGTGCCAGCACCAAAGAAGGTTTAGGATGGGACACAGATACGCAGTATTTT.

This chain joins TRBV5-1 and TRBJ2-7; D is unresolved. This CDR3 is built from 15 residues. With 0 bases removed from V and 0 bases from J, the gap between germline ends came to 10 bases. Germline assignment: CDR1 SGHRS and CDR2 YFSETQ. The CDR3 protein is CASSLVTVSSYEQYF. CDR3 bases: TGCGCCAGCAGCTTGGTTACAGTTAGCTCCTACGAGCAGTACTTC.

The chain is built from TRBV12-3 or TRBV12-4 and TRBJ2-7, with TRBD2 matching over 7 bases. This CDR3 has 13 residues. The ends lost 2 bases at V and 6 bases at J; junction bases unmatched: 4. The CDR3 here is CASSLTGRSEQYF. CDR3 in DNA: TGTGCCAGCAGTTTAACCGGGAGGTCCGAGCAGTACTTC.

J is TRBJ1-2 and V is TRBV15; no clear D. The CDR3 covers 13 residues. Trimming took off 3 bases at V and 13 bases at J, with 18 bases between the two ends. Germline V gene data show CDR1 as LNHNV and CDR2 as YYDKDF (reference sequence). The CDR3 sequence is CATSSVLFGSCTF. CDR3 coding DNA: TGTGCCACCAGCAGCGTATTATTTGGCTCTTGCACCTTC.

The J gene is TRBJ2-1, the V gene TRBV11-2, with 7 bases aligning to TRBD2. Germline CDR1 SGHAT, CDR2 FQNNGV. After removal of 5 bases from V and 4 bases from J, the junction contained 8 bases not matched to a gene. The CDR3 totals 15 residues. The CDR3 region is CASSPYRGVYNEQFF. The CDR3 DNA sequence: TGTGCCAGCAGCCCTTACCGGGGGGTTTACAATGAGCAGTTCTTC.

As to this clonotype: Likely a read error: the CDR3 ends without its conserved phenylalanine or tryptophan. The chain couples TRBV11-2 to TRBJ1-1; D not resolved. The CDR3 is made up of 15 amino acids. From germline, CDR1 is SGHAT and CDR2 FQNNGV. The V and J ends lost 4 bases and 2 bases respectively, with 14 bases between them. The CDR3 reads CASSSPPFTNTEAFY. The CDR3 DNA reads TGTGCCAGCAGCTCTCCCCCATTTACCAACACTGAAGCTTTCTAT.

This clonotype was picked up a small number of times. V usage is TRBV3-1 and J usage is TRBJ2-3, with 7 bases matching TRBD2. CDR3 size: 16 residues. Trimming took 3 bases from V and 4 from J; bases not matched to a gene: 10. Germline V lookup: CDR1 LGHDT, CDR2 YNNKEL (reference sequence). CDR3 bases: TGTGCCAGCAGCCATCCAAAGCGGGGAGGGGCAGATACGCAGTATTTT. This gives the protein CASSHPKRGGADTQYF.

The sample holds many counts of this clonotype. The rearrangement links TRBV27 to TRBJ1-2; tentatively, D is TRBD1 (5 bases). The CDR3 is 14 amino acids. Germline V gene sequence: CDR1 MNHEY, CDR2 SMNVEV (reference sequence). Trimming took off 3 bases at V and 0 bases at J, with 8 bases between the two ends. The CDR3 loop reads CASSLAGSNYGYTF. CDR3 nucleotide sequence: TGTGCCAGCAGTTTGGCAGGGTCTAACTATGGCTACACCTTC.

The J gene is TRBJ2-7, the V gene TRBV25-1; the D gene is possibly TRBD2 (6 bases). This CDR3 comprises 14 residues. V was clipped by 4 bases and J by 6 bases, with 16 bases between them. The germline V gene has CDR1 MGHDK and CDR2 SYGVNS. CDR3 sequence: CASSVAGSSGEQYF. The CDR3 DNA sequence: TGTGCCAGCAGTGTGGCGGGATCTTCGGGCGAGCAGTACTTC.

The gene calls are TRBV29-1 and TRBJ2-5; maybe TRBD2 (5 bases). Per the germline V gene, CDR1 is SQVTM and CDR2 is ANQGSEA. V was shortened by 4 bases and J by 1 base, with 10 bases between the two germline ends. There are 13 residues in the CDR3. CDR3 bases: TGCAGCGTTGGTCGAGGGCCCCAAGAGACCCAGTACTTC. Protein product: CSVGRGPQETQYF.

The chain recombines TRBV20-1 with TRBJ2-7; 7 nucleotides match TRBD2. The CDR3 is 16 residues long. Germline CDR1 and CDR2: DFQATT and SNEGSKA (reference sequence). With 6 bases clipped from V and 0 bases from J, the junction kept 14 bases outside the gene matches. CDR3 in amino acids: CSAPPVGGLFSYEQYF. CDR3 in DNA: TGCAGTGCCCCACCGGTGGGGGGACTATTCTCCTACGAGCAGTACTTC.

This chain connects TRBV6-6 to TRBJ2-2; possibly TRBD1 or TRBD2 for D (5 bases each). Germline CDR1 is MNHNY and CDR2 is SVGAGI (reference sequence). With 7 bases removed from V and 5 bases from J, the gap between germline ends came to 11 bases. The CDR3 runs to 13 residues. DNA of the CDR3: TGTGCCAGCAACCCAGAGGGGACCGGGGAGCTGTTTTTT. It encodes CASNPEGTGELFF.

The chain carries TRBV4-3 and TRBJ1-2; unclear D gene. V gave up 0 bases and J gave up 0 bases, with 8 bases separating them. The CDR3 is 15 residues long. The germline V gene encodes CDR1 LGHNA and CDR2 YSLEER. The DNA for the CDR3 is TGCGCCAGCAGCCAAGAAACATACTCTAACTATGGCTACACCTTC. It translates to CASSQETYSNYGYTF.